Included here is one TCR beta chain sequence, with context. Its target is not known. The source of the sample is a study of T cell responses to AZD1222 COVID-19 vaccine. Study details: Second-dose groups at about 4 or about 12 weeks were pooled.

This CDR3 is built from 14 residues. Per germline, CDR1 LNHDA and CDR2 SQIVND (reference sequence). Trimming shortened V by 3 bases and J by 0 bases, and 8 bases separated the two germline ends. TCRdb keeps only in-frame clones here, not all; method: immunoSEQ multiplex PCR. The data show roughly 130,000 clones, approximately 90% seen once. Overall study results and limits: Most donors were white British and more were female, and clonal diversity was possibly underestimated. Nearly half of spike-specific TCRs reportedly go after variant regions that carry no mutations.

This material consisted of peripheral blood, taken on day 0 of AZD1222 vaccination. The receptor was isolated from an adult in good health. V and J are TRBV19 and TRBJ1-2; D call uncertain. The CDR3 here is CASSIGRSNYGYTF. The CDR3 DNA reads as TGTGCCAGTAGTATTGGCAGATCTAACTATGGCTACACCTTC.